This T cell receptor beta chain originates from a study of blood T cell repertoires in COVID-19. Whole-study context: Whether acute or convalescent, the COVID-19 samples came from the United States, Italy and Spain. T cells, B-cell-depleted T cells, or PBMCs provided the cDNA or gDNA that served as material.

In the authors' workflow: By means of reference gene primer amplification, nucleated cell counts were estimated. Sequencing was performed with immunoSEQ multiplex PCR; in TCRdb, only in-frame clones are kept and a portion is missing. V, J and clone size are those of that table, while D and trimming were read from the DNA. The table has some 300,000 clones, about nine tenths seen once; the top ten hold approximately 7.2%. This clone was detected only once. Germline CDR1 is GTSNPN and CDR2 is SVGIG (reference sequence). V gave up 2 bases and J gave up 2 bases; unmatched junction bases: 4. This CDR3 comprises 15 residues.

The sequenced sample consisted of peripheral blood. This receptor was identified in a woman aged 25 to 39 who had recovered from COVID-19. J is TRBJ2-1 and V is TRBV30; TRBD2 agrees at 9 bases. CDR3 bases: TGTGCCTGGAGTCGCGGGGGGGCCGCCTACAATGAGCAGTTCTTC. This translates into CAWSRGGAAYNEQFF.